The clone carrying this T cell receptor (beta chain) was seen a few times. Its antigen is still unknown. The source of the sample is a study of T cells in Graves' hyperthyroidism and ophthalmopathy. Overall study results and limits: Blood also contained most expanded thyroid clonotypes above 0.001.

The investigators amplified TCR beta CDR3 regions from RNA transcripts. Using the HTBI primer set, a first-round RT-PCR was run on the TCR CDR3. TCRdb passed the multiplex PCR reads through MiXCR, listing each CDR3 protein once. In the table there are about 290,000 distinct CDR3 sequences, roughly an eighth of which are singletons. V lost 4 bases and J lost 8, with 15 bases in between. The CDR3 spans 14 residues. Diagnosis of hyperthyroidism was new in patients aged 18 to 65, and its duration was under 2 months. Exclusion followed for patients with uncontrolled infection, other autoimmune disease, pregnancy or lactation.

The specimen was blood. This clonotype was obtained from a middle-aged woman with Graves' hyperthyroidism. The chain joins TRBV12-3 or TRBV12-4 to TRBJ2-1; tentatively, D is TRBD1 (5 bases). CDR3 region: CASSSRTILDEQFF. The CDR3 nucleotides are TGTGCCAGCAGTTCCCGGACAATTTTGGATGAGCAGTTCTTC.